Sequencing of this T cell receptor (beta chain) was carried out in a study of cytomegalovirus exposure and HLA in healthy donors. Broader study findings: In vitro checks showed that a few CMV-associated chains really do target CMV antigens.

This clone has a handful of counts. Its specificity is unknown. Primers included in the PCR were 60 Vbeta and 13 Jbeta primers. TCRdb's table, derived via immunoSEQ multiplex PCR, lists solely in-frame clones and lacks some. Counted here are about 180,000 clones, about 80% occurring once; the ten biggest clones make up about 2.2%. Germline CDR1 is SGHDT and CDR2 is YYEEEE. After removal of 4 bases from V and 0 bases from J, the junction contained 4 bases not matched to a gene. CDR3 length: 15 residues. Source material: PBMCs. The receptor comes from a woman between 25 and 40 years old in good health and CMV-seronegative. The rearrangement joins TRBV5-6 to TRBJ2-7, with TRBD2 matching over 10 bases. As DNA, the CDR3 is TGTGCCAGCAGCGGACTAGCGGTTAGCTCCTACGAGCAGTACTTC. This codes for CASSGLAVSSYEQYF. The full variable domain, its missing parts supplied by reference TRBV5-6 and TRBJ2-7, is DAGVTQSPTHLIKTRGQQVTLRCSPKSGHDTVSWYQQALGQGPQFIFQYYEEEERQRGNFPDRFSGHQFPNYSSELNVNALLLGDSALYLCASSGLAVSSYEQYFGPGTRLTVT.